The 10 T cell receptor beta chains below come from one sample, sequenced in a study of lymphopenia after photon versus proton radiotherapy. Measured with immunoSEQ multiplex PCR; TCRdb has only the in-frame clones, and not every one. The sample has some 30,000 clones, 94% seen once; the top ten hold 0.55% to 0.9%. The specimen was peripheral blood, collected from a patient treated with photon-based radiotherapy. These receptors were collected from a woman in her fifties or sixties with cholangiocarcinoma.

The count of this clone is one. The chain recombines TRBV25-1 with TRBJ1-1; D not certain. The CDR3 totals 14 residues. V lost 3 bases, J lost 1 base, and 9 bases lay in between. Germline CDR1 reads MGHDK; CDR2 reads SYGVNS. CDR3 in amino acids: CASSDYGRNTEAFF. CDR3 sequence (DNA): TGTGCCAGCAGTGATTACGGGAGGAACACTGAAGCTTTCTTT.

This clone was observed a handful of times. The rearrangement links TRBV5-1 to TRBJ1-6, with D possibly matching TRBD1 (6 bases). Germline values: CDR1 SGHRS, CDR2 YFSETQ. V was trimmed by 4 bases and J by 7 bases, leaving 15 bases between them. This CDR3 region has 15 residues. The CDR3 sequence is CASSLETGGNSPLHF. CDR3 DNA sequence: TGCGCCAGCAGCCTAGAGACAGGAGGAAATTCACCCCTCCACTTT.

V is TRBV5-6 and J is TRBJ2-3; 13 bases match TRBD2. This CDR3 is built from 14 residues. The junction had 0 bases not matched to a gene; V was cut back by 5 bases and J by 3 bases. Germline loops: CDR1 SGHDT, CDR2 YYEEEE. The CDR3 coding sequence is TGTGCCAGCAGGACTAGCGGGGGGACAGATACGCAGTATTTT. Residues: CASRTSGGTDTQYF. The whole variable domain, filled in from reference TRBV5-6 and TRBJ2-3, reads DAGVTQSPTHLIKTRGQQVTLRCSPKSGHDTVSWYQQALGQGPQFIFQYYEEEERQRGNFPDRFSGHQFPNYSSELNVNALLLGDSALYLCASRTSGGTDTQYFGPGTRLTVL.

The rearrangement links TRBV27 to TRBJ2-3; D is possibly TRBD2 (5 bases). Trimming pared 3 bases from V and 8 bases from J, leaving 12 bases between. The CDR3 contains 13 residues. Germline V gene sequence: CDR1 MNHEY, CDR2 SMNVEV (reference sequence). DNA of the CDR3: TGTGCCAGCAGTTTGCAGCCGGGATTTACGCAGTATTTT. This codes for CASSLQPGFTQYF.

CDR3 in DNA: TGTGCCAGCAGCTCGACAGACCCTTCCTACGAGCAGTACTTC. Its protein is CASSSTDPSYEQYF. The chain joins TRBV7-2 to TRBJ2-7; D might be TRBD1 (5 bases). The CDR3 contains 14 residues. Germline V gene sequence: CDR1 SGHTA, CDR2 FQGNSA. Trimming cost V 4 bases and J 1 base, with 11 bases left between them.

V gene TRBV4-3 combines with J gene TRBJ1-2; D unclear. Trimming cost V 3 bases and J 3 bases, with 11 bases left between them. CDR3 length: 14 amino acids. Germline V gene lookup returns CDR1 LGHNA and CDR2 YSLEER. CDR3 sequence reads: CASSQHRGDYGYTF. In nucleotides, the CDR3 is TGCGCCAGCAGCCAGCACAGAGGTGACTATGGCTACACCTTC.

V and J are TRBV19 and TRBJ2-7, with 7 nucleotides matching TRBD1. Germline V CDR1 and CDR2: LNHDA, SQIVND (reference sequence). The CDR3 extends over 17 amino acids. Trimming took 2 bases from V and 6 from J; bases not matched to a gene: 16. The CDR3 DNA follows: TGTGCCAGTAGTATAAGGGGGCACGGGACACACGGCGTCGAGCAGTACTTC. It is translated as CASSIRGHGTHGVEQYF.

The chain has TRBV7-9 and TRBJ1-1, with 9 positions matching TRBD1. The V gene's germline CDR1 is SEHNR and CDR2 FQNEAQ (reference sequence). The CDR3 sequence is 12 residues long. Trimming cost V 5 bases and J 8 bases; bases outside gene matches: 3. The CDR3 protein is CASSDRGSEAFF. CDR3 nucleotide sequence: TGTGCCAGCAGCGACAGGGGGTCGGAAGCTTTCTTT.

This sequence joins TRBV11-2 and TRBJ1-2; tentatively, D is TRBD1 (5 bases). CDR1 SGHAT and CDR2 FQNNGV come from the germline V gene. V lost 5 bases, J lost 2 bases, and 9 bases lay in between. There are 13 residues in the CDR3. Here the CDR3 DNA reads TGTGCCAGCAGCCAGGGACGGAACTATGGCTACACCTTC. Amino acid sequence: CASSQGRNYGYTF.

The chain recombines TRBV10-3 with TRBJ1-1; maybe TRBD1 (5 bases). Germline CDR1 is ENHRY and CDR2 is SYGVKD. The V and J ends lost 3 bases and 11 bases respectively, with 10 bases between them. The CDR3 length is 11 residues. The CDR3 protein is CAISDGTGAFF. In DNA form, the CDR3 reads TGTGCCATCAGTGACGGGACTGGTGCTTTCTTT.